What follows are 21 T cell receptor beta chains derived from one specimen sequenced in a study of blood T cell repertoires in COVID-19. Clones were read by immunoSEQ multiplex PCR, and TCRdb kept only the in-frame ones, dropping some. This repertoire shows 140,000 to 150,000 clones, over 80% found once; its top ten account for around 1.7%. Sequenced sample: peripheral blood. All receptors derive from a woman between 45 and 65 years old with acute or convalescent COVID-19.

The rearrangement links TRBV5-1 to TRBJ2-6; TRBD1 matches 7 bases. J was trimmed by 1 base and V by 6 bases; bases with no gene match: 16. The CDR3 spans 19 residues. The germline CDR1 and CDR2 sequences are SGHRS and YFSETQ. In DNA form, the CDR3 reads TGCGCCAGCAATCAACCGGGACAGAACGATCTTTCTGGGGCCAACGTCCTGACTTTC. It codes for CASNQPGQNDLSGANVLTF.

The chain is built from TRBV24-1 and TRBJ2-2, with 8 nucleotides matching TRBD1. Trimming at V came to 4 bases and at J to 1 base, leaving 4 bases not matched to a gene. The CDR3 length is 16 residues. The germline V gene encodes CDR1 KGHDR and CDR2 SFDVKD. The CDR3 protein is CATSDTGQGNTGELFF. The CDR3 DNA reads TGTGCCACCAGTGACACCGGACAGGGGAACACCGGGGAGCTGTTTTTT.

This chain connects TRBV9 to TRBJ1-3; 8 bases are shared with TRBD1. V lost 3 bases, J lost 6 bases, and 2 bases stayed unmatched. Per the germline V gene, CDR1 is SGDLS and CDR2 is YYNGEE. The CDR3 totals 13 residues. The CDR3 DNA reads TGTGCCAGCAGCGCGACAGGGGAAAACACCATATATTTT. It specifies CASSATGENTIYF.

The V and J genes are TRBV7-3 and TRBJ2-5; TRBD2 agrees at 7 bases. The germline gives CDR1 SGHTA, CDR2 FQGTGA. V lost 0 bases, J lost 5 bases, and 0 bases stayed unmatched. The CDR3 is made up of 13 amino acids. The CDR3 loop reads CASSLTREETQYF. CDR3 nucleotide sequence: TGTGCCAGCAGCTTAACGCGGGAGGAGACCCAGTACTTC.

This clone was seen a handful of times. The chain uses TRBV19 and TRBJ1-2; D is possibly TRBD1 (6 bases). The germline gives CDR1 LNHDA, CDR2 SQIVND (reference sequence). The CDR3 extends over 15 amino acids. V dropped 4 bases and J dropped 5 bases, with 17 bases sitting between them. CDR3 sequence reads: CASSTRDTPWYGYTF. The CDR3 DNA reads as TGTGCCAGTAGTACCCGGGACACCCCATGGTATGGCTACACCTTC.

This chain joins TRBV5-1 and TRBJ2-3, with 8 bases matching TRBD2. The junction had 7 bases not matched to a gene; V was cut back by 4 bases and J by 6 bases. Per germline, CDR1 SGHRS and CDR2 YFSETQ. The CDR3 totals 14 residues. CDR3 protein: CASSPSPGGDTQYF. The CDR3 region has the DNA TGCGCCAGCAGCCCGTCCCCGGGGGGGGATACGCAGTATTTT.

The J gene is TRBJ2-2, the V gene TRBV7-9, with TRBD1 as a possible D gene (6 bases). Germline V gene data show CDR1 as SEHNR and CDR2 as FQNEAQ (reference sequence). Between the trimmed V and J ends, which lost 3 bases and 4 bases, there was a span of 15 bases. There are 16 residues in the CDR3. Here the CDR3 reads CASSFDPNRATGELFF. The CDR3 nucleotides read TGTGCCAGCAGCTTTGACCCCAACAGGGCCACCGGGGAGCTGTTTTTT.

The chain recombines TRBV7-3 with TRBJ2-7, with TRBD2 as a possible D gene (6 bases). This CDR3 contains 15 residues. V gave up 3 bases and J gave up 2 bases, with 14 bases separating them. Germline CDR1 is SGHTA and CDR2 is FQGTGA. CDR3 region: CASSFRDSRAYEQYF. In DNA form, the CDR3 reads TGTGCCAGCAGCTTCCGGGACTCCAGAGCCTACGAGCAGTACTTC.

In the case of this clone: Other DNA sequences within the sample encode an identical CDR3. This chain uses TRBV12-3 or TRBV12-4 with TRBJ2-7; possible D gene TRBD2, 5 bases. The CDR3 has 13 residues. Trimming removed 8 bases from V and 2 bases from J, with 13 bases in between. The CDR3 DNA sequence: TGTGCCAGCGGGAGAGGTTTCACCTACGAGCAGTACTTC. Encoded protein: CASGRGFTYEQYF.

V is TRBV6-5 and J is TRBJ2-4; TRBD1 matches at 8 bases. Germline V gene sequence: CDR1 MNHEY, CDR2 SVGAGI. The CDR3 totals 16 residues. V was pared by 4 bases and J by 3 bases, with 8 bases of the junction left unmatched. CDR3 region: CASSFHRGIGKNIQYF. DNA for the CDR3: TGTGCCAGCAGTTTTCACAGGGGGATTGGCAAAAACATTCAGTACTTC.

Only one count was recorded for this clone. V is TRBV7-3 and J is TRBJ1-6; TRBD1 agrees at 8 bases. CDR3 length: 15 residues. V lost 2 bases to trimming and J lost 7 bases; unmatched junction nucleotides: 4. Germline CDR1 SGHTA, CDR2 FQGTGA. In nucleotides, the CDR3 is TGTGCCAGCAGCTTATCGGGACAGGACAATTCACCCCTCCACTTT. This codes for CASSLSGQDNSPLHF.

The chain joins TRBV7-3 to TRBJ2-5, with D perhaps matching TRBD2 (6 bases). CDR3 size: 16 residues. Trimming shortened V by 5 bases and J by 5 bases, and 21 bases separated the two germline ends. Germline CDR1 SGHTA, CDR2 FQGTGA. The CDR3 DNA reads as TGTGCCAGCAGCACCGGGTCGGGTTCGGGAGCGGAGACCCAGTACTTC. Translating it yields CASSTGSGSGAETQYF.

This rearrangement joins TRBV29-1 to TRBJ2-7, with 10 positions matching TRBD1. The CDR3 runs 13 residues. Germline lookup yields CDR1 SQVTM and CDR2 ANQGSEA. The junction had 6 bases not matched to a gene; V was cut back by 3 bases and J by 7 bases. In nucleotides, the CDR3 is TGCAGCGTTGAGGGGACAGGGGCGGCGGAGCAGTACTTC. It translates to CSVEGTGAAEQYF.

The chain couples TRBV7-3 to TRBJ2-5; a possible D gene is TRBD2 (6 bases). Trimming stripped 5 bases from V and 3 bases from J, with 13 bases between. The germline gives CDR1 SGHTA, CDR2 FQGTGA. This CDR3 is 14 amino acids long. The CDR3 DNA follows: TGTGCCAGCAGCACTTCTAGCGTCGAAGAGACCCAGTACTTC. It codes for CASSTSSVEETQYF.

The J gene is TRBJ1-1, the V gene TRBV16; TRBD1 might be the D (6 bases). The CDR3 covers 13 residues. V was pared by 1 base and J by 5 bases, with 8 bases between. The germline V gene has CDR1 KGHSY and CDR2 FQNENV. DNA for the CDR3: TGTGCCAGCAGCCAATTAAGGGGGACTGAAGCTTTCTTT. This translates into CASSQLRGTEAFF.

The chain employs TRBV6-5 and TRBJ1-4; 9 bases fit TRBD1. V lost 6 bases to trimming and J lost 8 bases; unmatched junction nucleotides: 10. CDR3 length: 15 amino acids. Per germline, CDR1 MNHEY and CDR2 SVGAGI. The CDR3 DNA is TGTGCCAGCAGCGCCACCACAGGGGGCTGGGAAAAACTGTTTTTT. It specifies CASSATTGGWEKLFF.

Here the CDR3 DNA reads TGCGCCAGCAGCCAAGATAGGTCGGGGACACGCAATCAGCCCCAGCATTTT. Translating gives CASSQDRSGTRNQPQHF. The V and J genes are TRBV4-1 and TRBJ1-5, with D tentatively TRBD1 (6 bases). CDR3 length equals 17 residues. CDR1 MGHRA and CDR2 YSYEKL come from the germline V gene. V lost 0 bases, J lost 2 bases, and 14 bases lay in between.

The chain combines TRBV6-5 with TRBJ2-5; 8 nucleotides line up with TRBD2. Trimming took 4 bases from V and 5 from J; bases not matched to a gene: 9. CDR1 is MNHEY, CDR2 SVGAGI, per germline. CDR3 length: 15 residues. Here the CDR3 reads CASSFSGNFRETQYF. The CDR3 region has the DNA TGTGCCAGCAGTTTTAGCGGGAACTTTCGGGAGACCCAGTACTTC.

V gene TRBV7-9 combines with J gene TRBJ2-3; a weak D match, TRBD2 (6 bases). The germline V and J ends were trimmed by 1 base and 4 bases, with 9 bases remaining between them. Germline V gene sequence: CDR1 SEHNR, CDR2 FQNEAQ (reference sequence). This CDR3 has 14 residues. The CDR3, as DNA: TGTGCCAGCAGCTTAGACCCGGGAGCAGATACGCAGTATTTT. Its translation is CASSLDPGADTQYF. The full variable domain, rest sourced from reference TRBV7-9 and TRBJ2-3, is DTGVSQNPRHKITKRGQNVTFRCDPISEHNRLYWYRQTLGQGPEFLTYFQNEAQLEKSRLLSDRFSAERPKGSFSTLEIQRTEQGDSAMYLCASSLDPGADTQYFGPGTRLTVL.

The chain carries TRBV12-5 and TRBJ1-3, with D possibly TRBD1 on 5 matching bases. This CDR3 contains 11 residues. CDR1 is LGHNT and CDR2 is FRNRAP in the germline V gene. V was pared by 1 base and J by 11 bases, with 6 bases between. The chain's CDR3 is CASGLGTSIYF. CDR3 in DNA: TGTGCTAGTGGTTTGGGGACATCCATATATTTT.

This clone has only one observation. V is TRBV18 and J is TRBJ2-5; 12 bases align to TRBD2. Germline V gene sequence: CDR1 KGHSH, CDR2 LQKENI. The CDR3 totals 17 residues. Germline trimming cut 3 bases from V and 5 bases from J; bases unmatched to any gene: 10. CDR3 amino acids: CASSPTLAGGPGETQYF. The DNA of the CDR3 is TGTGCCAGCTCACCGACCCTAGCGGGAGGGCCAGGGGAGACCCAGTACTTC.